This TCR beta chain was found in a study of blood T cell repertoires in COVID-19. Study background: Samples came from the United States, Italy and Spain, spanning acute and convalescent COVID-19. From T cells, B-cell-depleted T cells, or PBMCs came the material, which was cDNA or gDNA.

Original processing notes: Nucleated cell number was recorded as an estimate derived from reference gene primer amplification. Repertoires were generated with immunoSEQ multiplex PCR, while TCRdb's copy carries only in-frame clones and drops some. V and J calls and clone size are as listed in that table; D and trimming were resolved from the DNA. The sample lists under 45,000 clones, 87% occurring once. Germline V gene sequence: CDR1 KGHSH, CDR2 LQKENI. Deletions cut 6 bases from V and 0 bases from J, with 8 bases between. There are 13 residues in the CDR3. The material sequenced was peripheral blood. The chain employs TRBV18 and TRBJ1-1, with D unresolved. The TCR comes from a man older than 75 with active COVID-19. Here the CDR3 reads CASSPAMNTEAFF. In DNA, the CDR3 is TGTGCCAGCTCTCCTGCGATGAACACTGAAGCTTTCTTT.